These 14 T cell receptor beta chains originate from one sample sequenced in a study of blood T cell repertoires in COVID-19. Repertoires were generated with immunoSEQ multiplex PCR, while TCRdb's copy carries only in-frame clones and drops some. The table lists 140,000 or so clones, 65% to 85% of them singletons, with roughly 2% in the top ten. Specimen: peripheral blood. The source is a woman aged 60-70 years with acute or convalescent COVID-19.

CDR3 nucleotides: TGTGCCAGCAGCGTAGGTGCCGGGATGACAGATACGCAGTATTTT. This sequence encodes CASSVGAGMTDTQYF. The rearrangement uses TRBV9 and TRBJ2-3; a possible D gene is TRBD2 (5 bases). V was pared by 0 bases and J by 3 bases, with 11 bases between. Germline loops: CDR1 SGDLS, CDR2 YYNGEE. The CDR3 is 15 amino acids.

V gene TRBV28 combines with J gene TRBJ1-5; TRBD1 aligns across 7 bases. The CDR3 sequence is 15 residues long. Trimming removed 6 bases from V and 3 bases from J; junction bases left unmatched: 8. The V gene's germline CDR1 is MDHEN and CDR2 SYDVKM. The CDR3: CASRPGQLHNQPQHF. The CDR3 nucleotides are TGTGCCAGCAGACCGGGACAGCTTCACAATCAGCCCCAGCATTTT.

This clone was recorded a few times. The genes are TRBV11-2 and TRBJ2-7; D is uncertain. V was clipped by 3 bases and J by 4 bases, with 10 bases between them. The germline V gene has CDR1 SGHAT and CDR2 FQNNGV. CDR3 size: 13 residues. The CDR3 loop reads CASSLAGLYEQYF. For the CDR3, the DNA is TGTGCCAGCAGCTTGGCAGGCCTATACGAGCAGTACTTC.

The J gene is TRBJ2-2, the V gene TRBV29-1; 10 bases match TRBD2. Looked up from germline, CDR1 is SQVTM and CDR2 is ANQGSEA. The junction had 10 bases not matched to a gene; V was cut back by 0 bases and J by 9 bases. CDR3 length: 16 amino acids. The chain's CDR3 is CSVEDRKREGPRELFF. The CDR3, as DNA: TGCAGCGTTGAAGATCGAAAGCGGGAGGGCCCCCGGGAGCTGTTTTTT.

The rearrangement uses TRBV6-1 and TRBJ2-1, with TRBD2 matching 9 bases. The CDR3 spans 16 residues. V gave up 0 bases and J gave up 4 bases; unmatched junction bases: 4. CDR1 is MNHNS, CDR2 SASEGT, per germline. CDR3 DNA sequence: TGTGCCAGCAGTGAAGCTAGCGGGAGTTTATACAATGAGCAGTTCTTC. Translating it yields CASSEASGSLYNEQFF.

The rearrangement links TRBV14 to TRBJ2-2, with TRBD2 matching over 11 bases. Trimming removed 4 bases from V and 1 base from J; junction bases left unmatched: 20. Germline V lookup: CDR1 SGHDN, CDR2 FVKESK. The CDR3 consists of 22 residues. This chain's CDR3 is CASSPVNHKHQTSGMNTGELFF. DNA of the CDR3: TGTGCCAGCAGCCCGGTAAACCATAAACATCAGACTAGCGGGATGAACACCGGGGAGCTGTTTTTT.

The chain carries TRBV28 and TRBJ1-5, with 8 bases identical to TRBD1. In germline, CDR1 is MDHEN, CDR2 SYDVKM. This CDR3 spans 15 amino acids. The J segment lost 6 bases and the V segment lost 4 bases, leaving 8 bases of the junction unmatched. The CDR3 here is CASSSDRGSTQPQHF. DNA of the CDR3: TGTGCCAGCAGTTCCGACAGGGGCTCCACTCAGCCCCAGCATTTT. The full variable domain, completed using reference TRBV28 and TRBJ1-5, is DVKVTQSSRYLVKRTGEKVFLECVQDMDHENMFWYRQDPGLGLRLIYFSYDVKMKEKGDIPEGYSVSREKKERFSLILESASTNQTSMYLCASSSDRGSTQPQHFGDGTRLSIL.

The gene calls are TRBV28 and TRBJ1-2; perhaps TRBD1 as D (6 bases). This CDR3 region has 14 residues. Trimming cost V 7 bases and J 4 bases, with 16 bases left between them. Per the germline V gene, CDR1 is MDHEN and CDR2 is SYDVKM. CDR3 coding DNA: TGTGCCAGCACGGTGGGCGGACAGATCTATGGCTACACCTTC. Its protein product is CASTVGGQIYGYTF.

The gene calls are TRBV7-8 and TRBJ2-2; 7 nucleotides match TRBD2. V was pared by 5 bases and J by 1 base, with 13 bases of the junction left unmatched. Germline V gene data show CDR1 as SGHVS and CDR2 as FQNEAQ. The CDR3 spans 18 residues. The CDR3 region is CASSLLTSTALNTGELFF. Here the CDR3 DNA reads TGTGCCAGCAGCCTACTGACTAGCACTGCCTTGAACACCGGGGAGCTGTTTTTT.

The rearrangement uses TRBV5-6 and TRBJ1-3; TRBD1 agrees at 8 bases. The CDR3 is made up of 16 amino acids. J was trimmed by 2 bases and V by 3 bases; bases with no gene match: 7. In germline, CDR1 is SGHDT, CDR2 YYEEEE. CDR3 region: CASSSLGTGTGNTIYF. The CDR3 DNA follows: TGTGCCAGCAGCTCGCTAGGGACAGGTACTGGAAACACCATATATTTT.

J is TRBJ1-3 and V is TRBV6-2 or TRBV6-3; D is uncertain. The germline V gene encodes CDR1 MNHEY and CDR2 SVGEGT. Trimming stripped 6 bases from V and 0 bases from J, with 12 bases between. The CDR3 runs 15 residues. Here the CDR3 reads CASSLGGHSGNTIYF. The DNA of the CDR3 is TGTGCCAGCAGCTTGGGAGGCCACTCTGGAAACACCATATATTTT.

V and J are TRBV3-1 (or the pseudogene TRBV3-2) and TRBJ2-1; 7 bases line up with TRBD2. V shed 3 bases, J shed 7 bases, and the junction held 15 bases outside the gene matches. The CDR3 is 17 residues long. CDR1 LGHDT and CDR2 YNNKEL come from the germline V gene (reference sequence). The CDR3 loop is CASSQVGAGPGGNEQFF. Here the CDR3 DNA reads TGTGCCAGCAGCCAGGTGGGAGCGGGGCCTGGGGGTAATGAGCAGTTCTTC.

The chain links TRBV19 to TRBJ2-7; D uncertain. Trimming pared 6 bases from V and 3 bases from J, leaving 15 bases between. The CDR3 totals 14 residues. The germline V gene encodes CDR1 LNHDA and CDR2 SQIVND (reference sequence). The chain's CDR3 is CASSRGHASYEQYF. The CDR3 DNA is TGTGCCAGTAGCCGAGGTCACGCCAGCTACGAGCAGTACTTC.

This chain joins TRBV6-6 and TRBJ1-2, with D possibly TRBD1 on 5 matching bases. The CDR3 runs 16 residues. V was pared by 2 bases and J by 4 bases, with 17 bases between. In germline, CDR1 is MNHNY, CDR2 SVGAGI (reference sequence). In DNA form, the CDR3 reads TGTGCCAGCAGTTACGCAGTGATGGGGGGTAGCTATGGCTACACCTTC. Its translation is CASSYAVMGGSYGYTF.